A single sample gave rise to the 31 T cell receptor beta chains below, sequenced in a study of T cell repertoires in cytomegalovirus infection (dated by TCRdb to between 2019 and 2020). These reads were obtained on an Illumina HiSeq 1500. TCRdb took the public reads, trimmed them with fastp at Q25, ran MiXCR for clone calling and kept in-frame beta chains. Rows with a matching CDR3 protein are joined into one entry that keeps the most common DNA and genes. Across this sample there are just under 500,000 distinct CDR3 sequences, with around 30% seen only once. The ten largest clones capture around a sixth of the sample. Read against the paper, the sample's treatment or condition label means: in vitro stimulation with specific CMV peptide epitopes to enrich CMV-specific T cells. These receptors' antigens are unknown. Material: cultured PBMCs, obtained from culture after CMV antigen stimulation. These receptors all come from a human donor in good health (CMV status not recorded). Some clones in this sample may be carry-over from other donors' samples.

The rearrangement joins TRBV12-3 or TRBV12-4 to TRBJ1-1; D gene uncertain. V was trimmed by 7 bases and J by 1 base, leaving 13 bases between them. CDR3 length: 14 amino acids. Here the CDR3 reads CASTLPGRNTEAFF. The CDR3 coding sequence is TGTGCCAGCACTCTCCCTGGGAGGAACACTGAAGCTTTCTTT.

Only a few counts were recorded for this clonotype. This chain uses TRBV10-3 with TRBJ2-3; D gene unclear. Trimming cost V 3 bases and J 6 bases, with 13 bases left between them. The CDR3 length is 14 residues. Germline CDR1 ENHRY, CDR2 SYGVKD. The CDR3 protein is CAISDIEDRDTQYF. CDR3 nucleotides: TGTGCCATCAGTGATATAGAGGACCGCGATACGCAGTATTTT.

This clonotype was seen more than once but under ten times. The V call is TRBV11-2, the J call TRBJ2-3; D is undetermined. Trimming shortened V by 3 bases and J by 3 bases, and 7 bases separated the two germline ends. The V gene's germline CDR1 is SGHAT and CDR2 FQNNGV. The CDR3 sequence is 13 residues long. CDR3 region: CASSFGVTDTQYF. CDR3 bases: TGTGCCAGCAGCTTTGGGGTTACAGATACGCAGTATTTT. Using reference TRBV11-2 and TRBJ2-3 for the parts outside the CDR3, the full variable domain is EAGVAQSPRYKIIEKRQSVAFWCNPISGHATLYWYQQILGQGPKLLIQFQNNGVVDDSQLPKDRFSAERLKGVDSTLKIQPAKLEDSAVYLCASSFGVTDTQYFGPGTRLTVL.

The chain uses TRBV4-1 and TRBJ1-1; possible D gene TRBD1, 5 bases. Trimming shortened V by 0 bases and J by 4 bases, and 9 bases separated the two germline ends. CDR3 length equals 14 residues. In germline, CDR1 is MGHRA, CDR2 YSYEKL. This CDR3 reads CASSQERRVTEAFF. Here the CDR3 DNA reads TGCGCCAGCAGCCAAGAACGCAGGGTCACTGAAGCTTTCTTT.

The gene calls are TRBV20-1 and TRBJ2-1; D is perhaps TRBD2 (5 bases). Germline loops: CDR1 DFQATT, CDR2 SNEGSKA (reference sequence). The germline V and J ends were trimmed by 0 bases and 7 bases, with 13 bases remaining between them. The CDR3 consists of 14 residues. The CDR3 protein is CSARDPGGGNEQFF. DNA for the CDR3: TGCAGTGCTAGAGATCCGGGTGGCGGGAATGAGCAGTTCTTC.

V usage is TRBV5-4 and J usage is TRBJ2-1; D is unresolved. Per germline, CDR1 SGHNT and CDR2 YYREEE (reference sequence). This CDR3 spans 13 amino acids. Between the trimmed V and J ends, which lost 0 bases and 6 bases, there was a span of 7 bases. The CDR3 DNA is TGTGCCAGCAGCTTGGAGCCTCCCAATGAGCAGTTCTTC. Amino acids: CASSLEPPNEQFF.

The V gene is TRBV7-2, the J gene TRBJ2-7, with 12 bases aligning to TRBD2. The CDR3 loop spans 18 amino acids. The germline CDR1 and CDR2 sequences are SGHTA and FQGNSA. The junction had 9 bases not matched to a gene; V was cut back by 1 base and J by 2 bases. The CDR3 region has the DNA TGTGCCAGCAGCTTAGTTCCTAGCGGGAGGGTCCCCGCCTACGAGCAGTACTTC. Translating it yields CASSLVPSGRVPAYEQYF.

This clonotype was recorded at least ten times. CDR3 amino acids: CASSPTSKQGANEKLFF. The CDR3 coding sequence is TGTGCCAGCAGCCCGACATCAAAACAGGGTGCTAATGAAAAACTGTTTTTT. V and J are TRBV7-2 and TRBJ1-4; D might be TRBD1 (6 bases). The CDR3 spans 17 residues. V was shortened by 5 bases and J by 3 bases, with 19 bases between the two germline ends. Germline lookup yields CDR1 SGHTA and CDR2 FQGNSA.

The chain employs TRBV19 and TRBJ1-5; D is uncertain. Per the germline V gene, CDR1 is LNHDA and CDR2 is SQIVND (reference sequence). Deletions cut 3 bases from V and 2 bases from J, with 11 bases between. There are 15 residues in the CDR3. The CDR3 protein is CASSIEGFGNQPQHF. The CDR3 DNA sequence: TGTGCCAGTAGTATTGAGGGTTTCGGCAATCAGCCCCAGCATTTT.

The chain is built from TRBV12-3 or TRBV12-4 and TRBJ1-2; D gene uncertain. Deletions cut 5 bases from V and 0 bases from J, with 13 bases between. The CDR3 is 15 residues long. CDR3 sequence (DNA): TGTGCCAGCAGTCTGCCAGGACTAGCTAACTATGGCTACACCTTC. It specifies CASSLPGLANYGYTF.

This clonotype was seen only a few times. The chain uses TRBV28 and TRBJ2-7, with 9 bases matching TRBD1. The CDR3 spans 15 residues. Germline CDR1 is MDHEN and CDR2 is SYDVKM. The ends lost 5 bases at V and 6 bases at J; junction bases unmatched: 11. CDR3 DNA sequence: TGTGCCAGCAGTCCAGGGACAGGGAGAAAGGTCGAGCAGTACTTC. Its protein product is CASSPGTGRKVEQYF.

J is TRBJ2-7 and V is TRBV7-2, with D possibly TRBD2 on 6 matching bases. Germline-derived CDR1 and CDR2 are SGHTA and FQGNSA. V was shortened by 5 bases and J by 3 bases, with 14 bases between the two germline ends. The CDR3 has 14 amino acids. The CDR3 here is CASSRGDSGYEQYF. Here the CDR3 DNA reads TGTGCCAGCAGCAGAGGGGACTCGGGCTACGAGCAGTACTTC.

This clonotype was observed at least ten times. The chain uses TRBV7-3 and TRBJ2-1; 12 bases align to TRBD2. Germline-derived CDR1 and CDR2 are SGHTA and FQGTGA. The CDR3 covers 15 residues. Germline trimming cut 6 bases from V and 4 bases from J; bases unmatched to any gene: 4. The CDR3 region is CASRTGTSGYNEQFF. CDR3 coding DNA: TGTGCCAGCAGGACCGGGACTAGCGGGTACAATGAGCAGTTCTTC.

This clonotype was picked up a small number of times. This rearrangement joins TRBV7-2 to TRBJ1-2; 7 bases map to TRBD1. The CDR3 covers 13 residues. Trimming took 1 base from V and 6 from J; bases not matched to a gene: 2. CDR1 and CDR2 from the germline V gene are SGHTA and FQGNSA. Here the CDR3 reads CASSLDRGDGYTF. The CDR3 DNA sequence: TGTGCCAGCAGCTTAGACAGGGGAGATGGCTACACCTTC.

CDR3 sequence (DNA): TGTGCCAGCAGTTTGACAGGGGGCTGGAACACTGAAGCTTTCTTT. Encoded protein: CASSLTGGWNTEAFF. The rearrangement uses TRBV12-3 or TRBV12-4 and TRBJ1-1, with 10 bases aligning to TRBD1. The CDR3 spans 15 residues. V lost 3 bases and J lost 1; bases outside the gene matches: 2.

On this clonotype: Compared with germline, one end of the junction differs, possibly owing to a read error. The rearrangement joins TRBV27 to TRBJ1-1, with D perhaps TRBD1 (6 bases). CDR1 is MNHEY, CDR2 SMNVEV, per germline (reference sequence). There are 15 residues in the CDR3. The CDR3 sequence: CASKWSSQGNAEAFF. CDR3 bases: TGTGCCAGCAAATGGTCGTCTCAGGGGAACGCTGAAGCTTTCTTT.

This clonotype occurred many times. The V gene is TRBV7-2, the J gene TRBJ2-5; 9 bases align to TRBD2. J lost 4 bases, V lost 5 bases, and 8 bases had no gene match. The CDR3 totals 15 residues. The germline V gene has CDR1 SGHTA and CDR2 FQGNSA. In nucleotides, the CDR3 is TGTGCCAGCAGCCCGGTAGCGGGAGCGGGAGAGACCCAGTACTTC. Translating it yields CASSPVAGAGETQYF. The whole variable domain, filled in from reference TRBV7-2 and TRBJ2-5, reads GAGVSQSPSNKVTEKGKDVELRCDPISGHTALYWYRQSLGQGLEFLIYFQGNSAPDKSGLPSDRFSAERTGGSVSTLTIQRTQQEDSAVYLCASSPVAGAGETQYFGPGTRLLVL.

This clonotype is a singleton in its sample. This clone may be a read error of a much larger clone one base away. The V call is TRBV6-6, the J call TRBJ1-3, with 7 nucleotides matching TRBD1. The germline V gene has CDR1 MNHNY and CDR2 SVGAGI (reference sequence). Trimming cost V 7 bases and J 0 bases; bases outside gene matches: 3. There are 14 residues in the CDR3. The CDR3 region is CASNRDSSGNTIYF. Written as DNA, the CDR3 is TGTGCCAGCAACCGGGACAGCTCTGGAAACACCATATATTTT.

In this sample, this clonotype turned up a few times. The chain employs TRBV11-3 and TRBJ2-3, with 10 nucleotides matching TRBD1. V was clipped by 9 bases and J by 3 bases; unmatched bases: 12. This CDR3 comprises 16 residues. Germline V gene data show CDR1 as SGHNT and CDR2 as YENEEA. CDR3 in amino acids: CASNTAGTGVTDTQYF. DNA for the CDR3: TGTGCCAGTAACACAGCCGGGACAGGGGTAACAGATACGCAGTATTTT.

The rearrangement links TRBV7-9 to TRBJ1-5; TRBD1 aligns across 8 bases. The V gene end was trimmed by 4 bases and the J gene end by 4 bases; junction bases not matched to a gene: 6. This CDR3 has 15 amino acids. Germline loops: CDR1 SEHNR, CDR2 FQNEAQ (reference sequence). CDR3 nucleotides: TGTGCCAGCAGCTGGTCGACAGGGGAGAATCAGCCCCAGCATTTT. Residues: CASSWSTGENQPQHF.

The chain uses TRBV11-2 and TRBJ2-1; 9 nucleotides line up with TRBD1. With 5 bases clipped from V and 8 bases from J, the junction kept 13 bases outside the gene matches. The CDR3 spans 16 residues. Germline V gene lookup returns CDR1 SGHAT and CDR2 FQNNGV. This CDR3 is CASSPSGTGFSYEQFF. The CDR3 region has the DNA TGTGCCAGCAGCCCCTCCGGGACAGGGTTCTCGTATGAGCAGTTCTTC. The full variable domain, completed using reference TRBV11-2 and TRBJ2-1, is EAGVAQSPRYKIIEKRQSVAFWCNPISGHATLYWYQQILGQGPKLLIQFQNNGVVDDSQLPKDRFSAERLKGVDSTLKIQPAKLEDSAVYLCASSPSGTGFSYEQFFGPGTRLTVL.

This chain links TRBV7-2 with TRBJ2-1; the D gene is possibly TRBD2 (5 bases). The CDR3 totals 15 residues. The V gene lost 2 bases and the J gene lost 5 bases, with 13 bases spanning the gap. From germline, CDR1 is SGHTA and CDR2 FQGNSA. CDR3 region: CASSLYGGSNNEQFF. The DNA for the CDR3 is TGTGCCAGCAGCTTATACGGCGGGTCTAACAATGAGCAGTTCTTC.

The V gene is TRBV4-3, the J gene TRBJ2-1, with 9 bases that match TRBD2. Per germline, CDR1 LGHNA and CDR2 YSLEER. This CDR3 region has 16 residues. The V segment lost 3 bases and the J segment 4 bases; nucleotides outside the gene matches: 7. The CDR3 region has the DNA TGCGCCAGCAGCCAGGACTCTAGCGGGGTTTACAATGAGCAGTTCTTC. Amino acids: CASSQDSSGVYNEQFF.

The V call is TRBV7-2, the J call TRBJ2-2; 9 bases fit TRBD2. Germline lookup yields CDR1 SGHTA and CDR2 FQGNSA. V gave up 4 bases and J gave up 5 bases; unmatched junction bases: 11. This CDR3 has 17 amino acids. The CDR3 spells CASSSRLAVTRTGELFF. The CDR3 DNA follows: TGTGCCAGCAGCTCCCGACTAGCGGTGACCCGTACCGGGGAGCTGTTTTTT. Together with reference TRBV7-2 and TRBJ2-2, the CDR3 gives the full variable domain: GAGVSQSPSNKVTEKGKDVELRCDPISGHTALYWYRQSLGQGLEFLIYFQGNSAPDKSGLPSDRFSAERTGGSVSTLTIQRTQQEDSAVYLCASSSRLAVTRTGELFFGEGSRLTVL.

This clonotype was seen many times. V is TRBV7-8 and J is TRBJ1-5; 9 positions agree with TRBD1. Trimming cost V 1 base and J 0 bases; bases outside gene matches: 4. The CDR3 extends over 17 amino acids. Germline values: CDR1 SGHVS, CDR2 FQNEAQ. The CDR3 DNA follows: TGTGCCAGCAGCTTAGATAGGACAGGGGTTAGCAATCAGCCCCAGCATTTT. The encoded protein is CASSLDRTGVSNQPQHF.

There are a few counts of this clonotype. The CDR3 DNA sequence: TGTGCCAGCAGCCAAGATCGATCGGGGATTCAGTACTTC. Translation gives CASSQDRSGIQYF. The chain links TRBV14 to TRBJ2-4; a weak D match, TRBD2 (5 bases). The ends were cut back, 0 bases at V and 10 bases at J, with 10 bases in the middle. Germline CDR1 is SGHDN and CDR2 is FVKESK. The CDR3 runs 13 residues.

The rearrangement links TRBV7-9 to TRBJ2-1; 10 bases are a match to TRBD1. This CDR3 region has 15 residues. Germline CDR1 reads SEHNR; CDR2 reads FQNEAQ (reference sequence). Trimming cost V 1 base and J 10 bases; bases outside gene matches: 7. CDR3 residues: CASSLGDRGREEQFF. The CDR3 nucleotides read TGTGCCAGCAGCTTAGGGGACAGGGGAAGGGAGGAGCAGTTCTTC.

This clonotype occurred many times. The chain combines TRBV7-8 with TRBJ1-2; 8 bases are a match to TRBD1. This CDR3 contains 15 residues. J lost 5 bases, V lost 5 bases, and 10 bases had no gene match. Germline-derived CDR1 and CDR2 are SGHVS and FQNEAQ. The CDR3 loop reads CASSGTGNPLYGYTF. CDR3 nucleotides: TGTGCCAGCAGCGGGACAGGCAACCCTCTGTATGGCTACACCTTC.

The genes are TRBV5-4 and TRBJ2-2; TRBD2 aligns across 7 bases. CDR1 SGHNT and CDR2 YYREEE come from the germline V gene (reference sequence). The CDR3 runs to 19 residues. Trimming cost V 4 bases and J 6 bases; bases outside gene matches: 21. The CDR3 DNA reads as TGTGCCAGCAGCACCGGACTAGGGGTTCGCGAGCCTCCCCCCGGGGAGCTGTTTTTT. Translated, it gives CASSTGLGVREPPPGELFF.

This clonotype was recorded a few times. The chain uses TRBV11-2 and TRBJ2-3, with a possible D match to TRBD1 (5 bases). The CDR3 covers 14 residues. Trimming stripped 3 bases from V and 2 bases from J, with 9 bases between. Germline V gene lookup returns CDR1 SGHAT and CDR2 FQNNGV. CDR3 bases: TGTGCCAGCAGCTTCATGGGGCCCACAGATACGCAGTATTTT. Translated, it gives CASSFMGPTDTQYF.

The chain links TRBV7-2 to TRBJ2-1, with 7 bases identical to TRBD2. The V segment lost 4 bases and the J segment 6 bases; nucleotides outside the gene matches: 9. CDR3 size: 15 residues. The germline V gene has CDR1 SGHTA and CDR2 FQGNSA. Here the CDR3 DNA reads TGTGCCAGCAGCTCGGGAGGAGCCATGGGCAATGAGCAGTTCTTC. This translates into CASSSGGAMGNEQFF.